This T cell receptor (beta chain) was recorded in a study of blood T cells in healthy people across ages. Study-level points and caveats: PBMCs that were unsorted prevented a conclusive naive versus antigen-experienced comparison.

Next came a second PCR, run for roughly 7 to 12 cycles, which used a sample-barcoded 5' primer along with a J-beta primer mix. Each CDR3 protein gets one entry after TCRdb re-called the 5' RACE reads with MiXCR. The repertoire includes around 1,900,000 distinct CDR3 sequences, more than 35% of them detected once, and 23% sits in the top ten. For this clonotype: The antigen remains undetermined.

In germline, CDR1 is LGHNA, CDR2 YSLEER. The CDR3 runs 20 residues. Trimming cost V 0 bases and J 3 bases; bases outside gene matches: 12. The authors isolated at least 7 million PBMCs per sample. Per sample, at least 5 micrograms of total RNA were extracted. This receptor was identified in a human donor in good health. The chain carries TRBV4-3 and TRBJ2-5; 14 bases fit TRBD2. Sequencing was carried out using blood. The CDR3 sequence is CASSQDRLAGGRITEETQYF. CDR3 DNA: TGCGCCAGCAGCCAAGACCGACTAGCGGGGGGGCGGATAACGGAAGAGACCCAGTACTTC.